These 26 T cell receptor beta chains were sequenced from one sample in a study of shared clonotypes between healthy human individuals. Profiling relied on immunoSEQ multiplex PCR, and the TCRdb table lists in-frame clones only, not all of them. The sample comprises hundreds of thousands of clones, 96% of which are singletons, and approximately 0.1% rests with the top ten. Naive CD8 populations comprised CD45RO-negative cells positively selected for CCR7, excluding terminally differentiated effector memory CD45RA+ cells. The sample was naive CD8+ T cells sorted from blood. The receptors come from a woman in her 30s in good health.

The genes are TRBV11-2 and TRBJ2-7; D possibly matches TRBD1 or TRBD2 (5 bases each). Trimming cost V 3 bases and J 6 bases, with 18 bases left between them. Germline V CDR1 and CDR2: SGHAT, FQNNGV. The CDR3 has 15 amino acids. CDR3 protein: CASSFFGSGTGEQYF. CDR3 coding DNA: TGTGCCAGCAGCTTTTTCGGGTCGGGGACGGGCGAGCAGTACTTC. The full variable domain, its missing parts supplied by reference TRBV11-2 and TRBJ2-7, is EAGVAQSPRYKIIEKRQSVAFWCNPISGHATLYWYQQILGQGPKLLIQFQNNGVVDDSQLPKDRFSAERLKGVDSTLKIQPAKLEDSAVYLCASSFFGSGTGEQYFGPGTRLTVT.

This chain links TRBV27 with TRBJ2-1; D may be TRBD2 (6 bases). Germline CDR1 and CDR2: MNHEY and SMNVEV (reference sequence). Trimming took off 2 bases at V and 4 bases at J, with 18 bases between the two ends. This CDR3 region has 17 residues. The CDR3 sequence: CASSLDVGGEGYNEQFF. CDR3 bases: TGTGCCAGCAGTTTAGATGTCGGGGGAGAAGGTTACAATGAGCAGTTCTTC.

CDR3 DNA sequence: TGCGCCAGCAGCCAACGAAACACCATATATTTT. It encodes CASSQRNTIYF. The chain employs TRBV4-1 and TRBJ1-3, with D uncertain. The CDR3 covers 11 residues. Trimming took 2 bases from V and 5 from J, leaving 1 base between them. The germline CDR1 and CDR2 sequences are MGHRA and YSYEKL.

This chain links TRBV6-1 with TRBJ2-3; 10 nucleotides line up with TRBD2. Germline assignment: CDR1 MNHNS and CDR2 SASEGT. The CDR3 totals 16 residues. V shed 4 bases and J 0 bases; nucleotides not matched to a gene: 4. Written as DNA, the CDR3 is TGTGCCAGCAGTGCGACTAGCGGGCCTAGCACAGATACGCAGTATTTT. Translated, it gives CASSATSGPSTDTQYF.

The CDR3 DNA reads TGTGCCAGTAGTGCCGCCCAGGGGTGGGAGCAGTACTTC. This gives the protein CASSAAQGWEQYF. V and J are TRBV19 and TRBJ2-7, with D maybe TRBD1 (6 bases). Germline-derived CDR1 and CDR2 are LNHDA and SQIVND (reference sequence). V gave up 5 bases and J gave up 7 bases, with 15 bases separating them. This CDR3 has 13 residues.

The chain joins TRBV13 to TRBJ2-2; D possibly corresponds to TRBD1 (5 bases). This CDR3 is built from 13 residues. Germline-derived CDR1 and CDR2 are PRHDT and FYEKMQ (reference sequence). Trimming removed 2 bases at V and 5 bases at J, with 6 bases between. The CDR3 bases are TGTGCCAGCAGCTTACAGGGAACCGGGGAGCTGTTTTTT. This translates into CASSLQGTGELFF.

V usage is TRBV25-1 and J usage is TRBJ2-7, with 8 bases aligning to TRBD1. Germline lookup yields CDR1 MGHDK and CDR2 SYGVNS. The V and J ends lost 6 bases and 3 bases, in that order; junction bases with no gene match: 10. This CDR3 spans 15 amino acids. The CDR3 nucleotides are TGTGCCAGCAGCATGGGAGTGGGACAGGTCTACGAGCAGTACTTC. Translation: CASSMGVGQVYEQYF.

This clone was recorded a few times. The V gene is TRBV4-1, the J gene TRBJ2-7, with D tentatively TRBD2 (6 bases). V was trimmed by 4 bases and J by 6 bases, leaving 13 bases between them. The CDR3 has 13 amino acids. Germline V CDR1 and CDR2: MGHRA, YSYEKL. CDR3 residues: CASSPRGTGEQYF. The CDR3 nucleotides are TGCGCCAGCAGCCCTCGGGGGACTGGCGAGCAGTACTTC.

The chain is built from TRBV5-4 and TRBJ2-1; tentative D call: TRBD2 (6 bases). The CDR3 extends over 12 amino acids. V shed 7 bases and J shed 5 bases, with 10 bases lying between them. CDR1 and CDR2 from the germline V gene are SGHNT and YYREEE (reference sequence). For the CDR3, the DNA is TGTGCCAGCGGGACTGAGGACAATGAGCAGTTCTTC. Translation: CASGTEDNEQFF.

The chain has TRBV6-1 and TRBJ2-3; D might be TRBD2 (7 bases). Trimming removed 4 bases from V and 0 bases from J, with 14 bases in between. This CDR3 region has 16 residues. Germline loops: CDR1 MNHNS, CDR2 SASEGT. The CDR3 region has the DNA TGTGCCAGCAGTGTTCCGGGAGGACAGAGCACAGATACGCAGTATTTT. Its protein is CASSVPGGQSTDTQYF.

The rearrangement links TRBV2 to TRBJ2-5; D may be TRBD1 (6 bases). Germline-derived CDR1 and CDR2 are SNHLY and FYNNEI. V lost 6 bases and J lost 2, with 16 bases in between. The CDR3 runs 15 residues. The CDR3 DNA reads TGTGCCAGCAGCCCAGGGGCAAACCTTCAAGAGACCCAGTACTTC. Encoded protein: CASSPGANLQETQYF.

This chain links TRBV6-1 with TRBJ1-5; D remains unclear. CDR1 and CDR2 (germline): MNHNS, SASEGT. CDR3 size: 12 residues. The ends were cut back, 5 bases at V and 5 bases at J, with 7 bases in the middle. Here the CDR3 DNA reads TGTGCCAGCAGTAAGTGGGATCAGCCCCAGCATTTT. This codes for CASSKWDQPQHF.

The gene calls are TRBV7-9 and TRBJ2-7; 7 bases line up with TRBD2. Trimming cost V 5 bases and J 6 bases; bases outside gene matches: 7. Germline CDR1 reads SEHNR; CDR2 reads FQNEAQ (reference sequence). The CDR3 extends over 13 amino acids. The CDR3 region is CASSLGLLAEQYF. CDR3 sequence (DNA): TGTGCCAGCAGCCTGGGACTACTGGCCGAGCAGTACTTC.

The chain recombines TRBV6-5 with TRBJ2-3, with TRBD1 matching over 7 bases. The ends lost 8 bases at V and 0 bases at J; junction bases unmatched: 8. Germline lookup yields CDR1 MNHEY and CDR2 SVGAGI. This CDR3 is 15 amino acids long. CDR3 in DNA: TGTGCCAGCGAGCGGACAGGACGGAGCACAGATACGCAGTATTTT. Protein: CASERTGRSTDTQYF.

The J gene is TRBJ1-1, the V gene TRBV28; 10 bases are shared with TRBD1. Germline V gene sequence: CDR1 MDHEN, CDR2 SYDVKM. V was pared by 6 bases and J by 6 bases, with 4 bases of the junction left unmatched. This CDR3 has 13 amino acids. DNA for the CDR3: TGTGCCAGCAGCCCAGGACAGGGGGCTGAAGCTTTCTTT. Residues: CASSPGQGAEAFF.

V is TRBV5-6 and J is TRBJ1-1, with D uncertain. Trimming left V 0 bases short and J 0 bases short, with 15 bases between. The CDR3 spans 17 residues. The germline V gene has CDR1 SGHDT and CDR2 YYEEEE. The CDR3, as DNA: TGTGCCAGCAGCTTGGCCCTCTGGGATAACTTGAACACTGAAGCTTTCTTT. Protein product: CASSLALWDNLNTEAFF.

The gene calls are TRBV7-6 and TRBJ2-7, with 7 nucleotides matching TRBD2. CDR3 size: 13 residues. Trimming removed 3 bases from V and 5 bases from J; junction bases left unmatched: 4. The germline gives CDR1 SGHVS, CDR2 FNYEAQ. CDR3 loop: CASSLRGGDEQYF. The CDR3, as DNA: TGTGCCAGCAGCTTGAGGGGAGGGGACGAGCAGTACTTC.

The chain combines TRBV5-1 with TRBJ2-3; 8 positions match TRBD2. CDR1 is SGHRS and CDR2 is YFSETQ in the germline V gene. The CDR3 has 15 residues. The V segment lost 3 bases and the J segment 4 bases; nucleotides outside the gene matches: 7. Here the CDR3 reads CASSSPLAEADTQYF. The DNA for the CDR3 is TGCGCCAGCAGCTCTCCACTAGCGGAGGCAGATACGCAGTATTTT.

The chain has TRBV27 and TRBJ1-5; D is undetermined. This CDR3 is 12 amino acids long. V was shortened by 3 bases and J by 6 bases, with 6 bases between the two germline ends. The germline CDR1 and CDR2 sequences are MNHEY and SMNVEV (reference sequence). CDR3 coding DNA: TGTGCCAGCAGTTTTAGGGCTCAGCCCCAGCATTTT. It specifies CASSFRAQPQHF.

This clone was seen only once. The rearrangement links TRBV7-9 to TRBJ2-5; perhaps TRBD2 as D (5 bases). The CDR3 contains 14 residues. V was trimmed by 7 bases and J by 1 base, leaving 13 bases between them. Germline V CDR1 and CDR2: SEHNR, FQNEAQ (reference sequence). The CDR3, as DNA: TGTGCCAGCATGCGTCCGGGGATCCAAGAGACCCAGTACTTC. Translation: CASMRPGIQETQYF.

This clone occurred once. The sample contains more than one DNA sequence encoding this CDR3. The chain couples TRBV5-1 to TRBJ2-1; 14 nucleotides line up with TRBD2. CDR3 length equals 15 residues. Germline CDR1 and CDR2: SGHRS and YFSETQ. V trimming: 2 bases; J trimming: 6 bases; junction bases outside the gene matches: 1. The CDR3 region has the DNA TGCGCCAGCAGCTTCGGGACTAGCGGGAGCAATGAGCAGTTCTTC. Translated, it gives CASSFGTSGSNEQFF.

This clone was recorded only once. V and J are TRBV11-1 and TRBJ2-3; 14 positions agree with TRBD2. Germline V gene data show CDR1 as SGHAT and CDR2 as FQDESV (reference sequence). The V segment lost 5 bases and the J segment 2 bases; nucleotides outside the gene matches: 9. CDR3 length equals 18 residues. Here the CDR3 DNA reads TGTGCCAGCAGCCTCGGGACTAGCGGGAGCAGGGCCACAGATACGCAGTATTTT. Residues: CASSLGTSGSRATDTQYF. Looking up the rest from reference TRBV11-1 and TRBJ2-3 gives the full variable domain: EAEVAQSPRYKITEKSQAVAFWCDPISGHATLYWYRQILGQGPELLVQFQDESVVDDSQLPKDRFSAERLKGVDSTLKIQPAELGDSAMYLCASSLGTSGSRATDTQYFGPGTRLTVL.

This chain uses TRBV11-2 with TRBJ2-7, with D unresolved. The CDR3 spans 15 residues. CDR1 is SGHAT and CDR2 is FQNNGV in the germline V gene. Trimming cost V 1 base and J 1 base, with 11 bases left between them. The CDR3 DNA follows: TGTGCCAGCAGCTTAGGAGTATTAGAGTCCTACGAGCAGTACTTC. Protein product: CASSLGVLESYEQYF.

The chain couples TRBV30 to TRBJ2-7; D is ambiguous. Germline lookup yields CDR1 GTSNPN and CDR2 SVGIG (reference sequence). V lost 2 bases and J lost 5, with 10 bases in between. The CDR3 contains 12 residues. CDR3 in DNA: TGTGCCTGGAGTCTTCAAGAGGACGAGCAGTACTTC. Amino acids: CAWSLQEDEQYF.

The chain has TRBV10-1 and TRBJ1-1, with 11 bases aligning to TRBD1. The V and J ends lost 7 bases and 5 bases, in that order; junction bases with no gene match: 12. Germline-derived CDR1 and CDR2 are WNHNN and SYGVQD (reference sequence). There are 16 residues in the CDR3. DNA of the CDR3: TGCGCCAGCACAAGGACAGGGGGCGACTTGAGGACTGAAGCTTTCTTT. Its translation is CASTRTGGDLRTEAFF.

The chain is built from TRBV6-6 and TRBJ2-5, with 7 bases matching TRBD1. V was pared by 1 base and J by 2 bases, with 1 base of the junction left unmatched. Germline V gene data show CDR1 as MNHNY and CDR2 as SVGAGI (reference sequence). The CDR3 is 14 amino acids. DNA for the CDR3: TGTGCCAGCAGTTACTGGGACAGTCAAGAGACCCAGTACTTC. This codes for CASSYWDSQETQYF.